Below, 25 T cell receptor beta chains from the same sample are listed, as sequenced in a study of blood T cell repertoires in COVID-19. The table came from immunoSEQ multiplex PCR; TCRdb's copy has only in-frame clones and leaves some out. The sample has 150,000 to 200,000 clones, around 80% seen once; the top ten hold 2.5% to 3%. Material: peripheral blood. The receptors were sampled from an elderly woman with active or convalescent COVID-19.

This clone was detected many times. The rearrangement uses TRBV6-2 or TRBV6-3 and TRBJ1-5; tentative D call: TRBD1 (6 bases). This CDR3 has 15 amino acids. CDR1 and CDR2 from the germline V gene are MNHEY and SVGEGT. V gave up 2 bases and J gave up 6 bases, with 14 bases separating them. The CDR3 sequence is CASSYHRVNSQPQHF. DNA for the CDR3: TGTGCCAGCAGTTACCACAGGGTGAATAGTCAGCCCCAGCATTTT.

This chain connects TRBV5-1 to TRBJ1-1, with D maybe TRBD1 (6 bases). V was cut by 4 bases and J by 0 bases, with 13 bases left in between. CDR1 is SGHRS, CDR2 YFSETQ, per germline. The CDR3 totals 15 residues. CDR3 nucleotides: TGCGCCAGCAGCCCAGGGACAACAATGAACACTGAAGCTTTCTTT. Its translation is CASSPGTTMNTEAFF.

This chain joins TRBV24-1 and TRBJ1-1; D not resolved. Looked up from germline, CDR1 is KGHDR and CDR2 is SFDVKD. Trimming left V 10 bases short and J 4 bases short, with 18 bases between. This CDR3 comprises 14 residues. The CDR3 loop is CATSTERDSTEAFF. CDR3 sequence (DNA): TGTGCCACTTCAACCGAGAGAGATAGCACTGAAGCTTTCTTT.

This CDR3 reads CASSSPLRWAFF. DNA of the CDR3: TGTGCCAGCAGTTCCCCCCTCCGGTGGGCTTTCTTT. V and J are TRBV12-3 or TRBV12-4 and TRBJ1-1; no firm D call. CDR3 length equals 12 residues. V was cut by 4 bases and J by 11 bases, with 14 bases left in between.

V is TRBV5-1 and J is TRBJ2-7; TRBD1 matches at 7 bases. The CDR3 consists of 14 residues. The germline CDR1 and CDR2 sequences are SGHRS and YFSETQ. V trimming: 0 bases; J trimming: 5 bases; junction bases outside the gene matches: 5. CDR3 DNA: TGCGCCAGCAGCTTGGTACAGGGGCAGGACGAGCAGTACTTC. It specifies CASSLVQGQDEQYF.

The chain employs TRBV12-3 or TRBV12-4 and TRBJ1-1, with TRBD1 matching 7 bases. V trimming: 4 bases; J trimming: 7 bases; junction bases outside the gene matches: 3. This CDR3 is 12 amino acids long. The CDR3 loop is CASSSTGYEAFF. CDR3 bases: TGTGCCAGCAGTTCGACAGGGTATGAAGCTTTCTTT.

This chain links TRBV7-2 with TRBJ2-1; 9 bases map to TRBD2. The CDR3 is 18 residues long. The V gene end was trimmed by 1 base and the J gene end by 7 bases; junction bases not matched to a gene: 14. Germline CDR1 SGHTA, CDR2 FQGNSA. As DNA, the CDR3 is TGTGCCAGCAGCTTAGTGCGGTTGCGGGGGGGCCTGTATAATGAGCAGTTCTTC. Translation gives CASSLVRLRGGLYNEQFF.

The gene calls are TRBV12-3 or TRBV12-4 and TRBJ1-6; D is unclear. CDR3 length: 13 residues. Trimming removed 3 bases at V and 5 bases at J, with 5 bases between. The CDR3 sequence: CASSFADNSPLHF. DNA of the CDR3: TGTGCCAGCAGTTTTGCAGATAATTCACCCCTCCACTTT.

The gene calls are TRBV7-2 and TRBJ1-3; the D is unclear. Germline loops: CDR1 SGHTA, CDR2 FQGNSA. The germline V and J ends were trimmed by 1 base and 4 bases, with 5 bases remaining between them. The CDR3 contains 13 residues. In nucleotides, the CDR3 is TGTGCCAGCAGCTTAGTCTCCGGAAACACCATATATTTT. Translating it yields CASSLVSGNTIYF.

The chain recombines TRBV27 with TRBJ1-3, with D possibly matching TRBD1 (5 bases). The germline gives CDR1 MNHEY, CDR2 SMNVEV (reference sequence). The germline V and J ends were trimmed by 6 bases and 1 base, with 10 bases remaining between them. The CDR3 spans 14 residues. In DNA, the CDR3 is TGTGCCAGCAGGCTCAGGGCTTCTGGAAACACCATATATTTT. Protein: CASRLRASGNTIYF.

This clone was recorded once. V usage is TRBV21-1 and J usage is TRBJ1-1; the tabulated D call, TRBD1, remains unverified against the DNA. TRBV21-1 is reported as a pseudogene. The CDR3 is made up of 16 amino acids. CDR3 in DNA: TGTGCCAGCAGCAAGGCTTTGGGACAGGCGGACTGTGAAGCTTTCTTT. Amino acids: CASSKALGQADCEAFF.

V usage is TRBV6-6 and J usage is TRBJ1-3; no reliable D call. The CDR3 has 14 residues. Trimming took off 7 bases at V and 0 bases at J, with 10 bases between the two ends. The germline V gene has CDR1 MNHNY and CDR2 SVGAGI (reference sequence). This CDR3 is CASTAGFSGNTIYF. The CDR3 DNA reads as TGTGCCAGCACCGCAGGCTTCTCTGGAAACACCATATATTTT.

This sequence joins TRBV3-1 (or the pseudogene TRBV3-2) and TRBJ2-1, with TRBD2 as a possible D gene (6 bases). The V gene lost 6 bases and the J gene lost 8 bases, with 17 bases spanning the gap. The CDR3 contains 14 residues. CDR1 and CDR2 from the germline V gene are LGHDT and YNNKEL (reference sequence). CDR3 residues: CASSDLTSSHEQFF. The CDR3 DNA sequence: TGTGCCAGCAGTGACCTGACTAGTTCCCATGAGCAGTTCTTC.

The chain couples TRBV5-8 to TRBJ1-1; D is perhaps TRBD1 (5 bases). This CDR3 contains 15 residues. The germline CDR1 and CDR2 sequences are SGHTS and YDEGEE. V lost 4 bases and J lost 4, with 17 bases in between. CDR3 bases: TGTGCCAGCAGCCTCCGATGGGGCTTGAGCACTGAAGCTTTCTTT. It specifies CASSLRWGLSTEAFF.

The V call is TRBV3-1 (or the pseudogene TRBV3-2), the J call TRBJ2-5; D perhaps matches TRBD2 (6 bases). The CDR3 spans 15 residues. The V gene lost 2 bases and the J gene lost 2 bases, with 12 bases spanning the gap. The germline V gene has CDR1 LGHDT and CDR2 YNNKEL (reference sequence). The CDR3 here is CASSQSRLAQETQYF. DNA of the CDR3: TGTGCCAGCAGCCAAAGTCGCCTAGCGCAAGAGACCCAGTACTTC.

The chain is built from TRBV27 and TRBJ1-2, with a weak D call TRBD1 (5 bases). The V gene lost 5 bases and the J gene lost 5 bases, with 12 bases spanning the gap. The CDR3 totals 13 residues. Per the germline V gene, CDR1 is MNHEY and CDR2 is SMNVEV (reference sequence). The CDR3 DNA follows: TGTGCCAGCAGTCCCCTAGACAGTTATGGCTACACCTTC. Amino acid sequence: CASSPLDSYGYTF.

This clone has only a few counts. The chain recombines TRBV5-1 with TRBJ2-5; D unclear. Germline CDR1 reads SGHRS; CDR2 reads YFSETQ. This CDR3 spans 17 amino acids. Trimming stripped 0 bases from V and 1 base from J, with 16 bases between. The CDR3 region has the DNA TGCGCCAGCAGCTTGGGGGCTATCAGAGACACCCAAGAGACCCAGTACTTC. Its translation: CASSLGAIRDTQETQYF.

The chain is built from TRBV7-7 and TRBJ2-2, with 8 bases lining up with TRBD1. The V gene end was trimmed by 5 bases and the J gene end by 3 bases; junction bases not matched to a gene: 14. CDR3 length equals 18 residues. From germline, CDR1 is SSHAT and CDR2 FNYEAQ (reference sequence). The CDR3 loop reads CASSAGPGQEGYTGELFF. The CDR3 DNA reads TGTGCCAGCAGCGCAGGGCCGGGACAGGAGGGCTACACCGGGGAGCTGTTTTTT.

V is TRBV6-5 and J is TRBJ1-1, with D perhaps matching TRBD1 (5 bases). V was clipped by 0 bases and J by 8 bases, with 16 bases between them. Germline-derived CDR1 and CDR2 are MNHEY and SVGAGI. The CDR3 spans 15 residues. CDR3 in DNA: TGTGCCAGCAGTTACTCGAATAGGGGATCAAGGGAAGCTTTCTTT. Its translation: CASSYSNRGSREAFF.

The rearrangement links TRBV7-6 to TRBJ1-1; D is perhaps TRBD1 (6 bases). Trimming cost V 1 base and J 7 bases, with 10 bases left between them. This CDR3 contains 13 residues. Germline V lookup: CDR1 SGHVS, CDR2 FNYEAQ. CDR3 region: CASSLGTDLEAFF. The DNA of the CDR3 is TGTGCCAGCAGCTTAGGGACAGACCTTGAAGCTTTCTTT.

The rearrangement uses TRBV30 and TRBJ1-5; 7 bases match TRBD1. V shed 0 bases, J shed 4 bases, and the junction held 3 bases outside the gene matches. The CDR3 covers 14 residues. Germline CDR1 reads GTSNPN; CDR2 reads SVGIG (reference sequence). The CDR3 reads CAWSVTGVNQPQHF. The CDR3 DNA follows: TGTGCCTGGAGTGTCACAGGGGTAAATCAGCCCCAGCATTTT.

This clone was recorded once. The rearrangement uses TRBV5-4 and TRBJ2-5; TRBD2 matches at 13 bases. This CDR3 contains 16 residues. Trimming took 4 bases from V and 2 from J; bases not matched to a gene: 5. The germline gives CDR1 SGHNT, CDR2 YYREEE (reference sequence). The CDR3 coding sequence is TGTGCCAGCAGCAGGGTGGGACTAGCGGGACAAGAGACCCAGTACTTC. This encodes CASSRVGLAGQETQYF.

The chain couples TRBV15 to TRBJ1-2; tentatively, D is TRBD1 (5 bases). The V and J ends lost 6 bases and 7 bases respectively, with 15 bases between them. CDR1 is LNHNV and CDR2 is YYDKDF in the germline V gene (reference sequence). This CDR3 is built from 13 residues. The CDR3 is CATRGGRVSGYTF. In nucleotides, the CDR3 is TGTGCCACCAGGGGGGGGAGGGTGTCTGGCTACACCTTC.

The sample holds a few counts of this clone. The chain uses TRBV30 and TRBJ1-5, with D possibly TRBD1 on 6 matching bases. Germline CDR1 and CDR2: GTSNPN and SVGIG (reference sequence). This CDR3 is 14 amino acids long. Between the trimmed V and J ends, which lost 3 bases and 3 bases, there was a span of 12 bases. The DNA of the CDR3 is TGTGCCTGGAGGAGGGCAGGGGCCAATCAGCCCCAGCATTTT. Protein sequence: CAWRRAGANQPQHF.

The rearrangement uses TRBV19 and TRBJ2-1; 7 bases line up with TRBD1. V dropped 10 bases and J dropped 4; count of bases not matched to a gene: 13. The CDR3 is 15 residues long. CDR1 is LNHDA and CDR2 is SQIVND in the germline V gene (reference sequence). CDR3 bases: TGTGCCACTAAAATCCGGGACAGCCCGTACAATGAGCAGTTCTTC. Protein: CATKIRDSPYNEQFF.